The rows below give T cell receptor beta chains drawn from one sample of a study of a mutant IDH1 vaccine in newly diagnosed glioma. No antigen has been assigned to these receptors. The repertoire was sequenced with immunoSEQ multiplex PCR; TCRdb's copy has only in-frame clones and lacks some. The table shows about 83,000 clones, with approximately 78% occurring only once. This specimen was PBMCs, taken from a glioma patient whose treatment included an IDH1 peptide vaccine. All receptors derive from a man aged 40-55 years with glioma. Each CDR3 is given with its conserved first and last residue. Each record gives: J gene, D gene, clone size, V gene, CDR3 DNA, CDR3 protein. A D gene is named only where the DNA matches it firmly. Where a row states a size, it is once, few, many or the class of an expanded clone; other rows omit it.

>TRBJ2-2|TRBD2|NA|TRBV19
TGTGCCAGTAGCCGGACGGGACTAGCGGGAGCGAACACCGGGGAGCTGTTTTTT
CASSRTGLAGANTGELFF
>TRBJ2-7|TRBD1|NA|TRBV7-6
TGTGCCAGCAGCTTAAACCGGGACAGCTACGAGCAGTACTTC
CASSLNRDSYEQYF
>TRBJ2-2|NA|once|TRBV2
TGTGCCAGCACCGGGACAAACGCCGGGGAGCTGTTTTTT
CASTGTNAGELFF
>TRBJ1-3|NA|NA|TRBV7-2
TGTGCCAGCAGCTTAAGCCCTTTTTCGGGAAACACCATATATTTT
CASSLSPFSGNTIYF
>TRBJ2-7|TRBD1|NA|TRBV5-4
TGTGCCAGCAGCCTGGGACAGGATTCCTACGAGCAGTACTTC
CASSLGQDSYEQYF
>TRBJ2-6|NA|once|TRBV7-2
TGTGCCAGCAGCTCAGGGTTGGGGGCCAACGTCCTGACTTTC
CASSSGLGANVLTF
>TRBJ2-2|NA|NA|TRBV12-5
TGTGCTAGTGGTTTGGACCCTGGACTGGTCACCGGGGAGCTGTTTTTT
CASGLDPGLVTGELFF
>TRBJ2-7|NA|NA|TRBV14
TGTGCCAGCAGCCTTCAGACGGCTGCCGAGCAGTACTTC
CASSLQTAAEQYF
>TRBJ2-1|NA|NA|TRBV7-2
TGTGCCAGCAGCTTAGATCGGGGATACAATGAGCAGTTCTTC
CASSLDRGYNEQFF
>TRBJ2-3|TRBD1|NA|TRBV5-1
TGCGCCAGCAGCTCCGGGACAGGAATAACTAGCACAGATACGCAGTATTTT
CASSSGTGITSTDTQYF
>TRBJ2-4|TRBD2|NA|TRBV4-2
TGTGCCAGCAGCCAAGATCCCGCCACCGGGGGGGGGACCAAAAACATTCAGTACTTC
CASSQDPATGGGTKNIQYF
>TRBJ2-7|TRBD2|NA|TRBV7-9
TGTGCCAGCAGCTTAGGAGCAGGGCTAGCGGGGGTCTCCTACGAGCAGTACTTC
CASSLGAGLAGVSYEQYF
>TRBJ1-5|TRBD1|NA|TRBV7-2
TGTGCCAGCAGCCGAGGTACGGGGACAGGGGTGAATCAGCCCCAGCATTTT
CASSRGTGTGVNQPQHF
>TRBJ2-3|NA|NA|TRBV21-1
TGTGCCAGCAGCAAAACACGGGAGTGCACAGATACGCAGTATTTT
CASSKTRECTDTQYF
>TRBJ1-1|NA|NA|TRBV18
TGTGCCAGCTCACCACTATCCACCGGGCACACTGAAGCTTTCTTT
CASSPLSTGHTEAFF
>TRBJ2-7|NA|NA|TRBV6-1
TGTGCCAGCATACAGTCCCTTTACGAGCAGTACTTC
CASIQSLYEQYF
>TRBJ1-1|TRBD1|NA|TRBV7-4
TGTGCCAGCAGCTTACCGGACAGGGGCCCGCAGGTCGGATGGCCTGAGAACACTGAAGCTTTCTTT
CASSLPDRGPQVGWPENTEAFF
>TRBJ1-6|TRBD1|NA|TRBV19
TGTGCCAGTAGTATTCAGGGGGCTAATTCACCCCTCCACTTT
CASSIQGANSPLHF
>TRBJ1-2|NA|NA|TRBV14
TGTGCCAGCAGCCAAGCGAAGAACAACCCTTGGGGCTACACCTTC
CASSQAKNNPWGYTF
>TRBJ2-3|NA|NA|TRBV9
TGTGCCAGCAGCGTAGTAGGGATAGGGGGGGATACGCAGTATTTT
CASSVVGIGGDTQYF
>TRBJ2-5|NA|NA|TRBV4-1
TGCGCCAGCAGCCAAGGTCGGGGTCGGGAGACCCAGTACTTC
CASSQGRGRETQYF
>TRBJ1-1|TRBD1|few|TRBV9
TGTGCCAGCAGCGTAGAGACAGGGCCGGGCACTGAAGCTTTCTTT
CASSVETGPGTEAFF
>TRBJ2-7|NA|NA|TRBV7-2
TGTGCCAGCAGCCCCCGCCCGTGGTCCTCCTACGAGCAGTACTTC
CASSPRPWSSYEQYF
>TRBJ1-3|NA|NA|TRBV11-2
TGTGCCAGCATCCCGGGGGTGGCAGGAAACACCATATATTTT
CASIPGVAGNTIYF
>TRBJ1-5|TRBD1|NA|TRBV6-5
TGTGCCAGCAGCCGGAAGACAGGGGAACAGCCCCAGCATTTT
CASSRKTGEQPQHF
>TRBJ2-2|TRBD2|few|TRBV4-1
TGCGCCAGCAGCCGACGAGCGGGGGGGAGTCGGGAGCTGTTTTTT
CASSRRAGGSRELFF
>TRBJ2-1|TRBD1|NA|TRBV7-9
TGTGCCAGCAGCTTAGGGGGACAGGGAGCAGATGAGCAGTTCTTC
CASSLGGQGADEQFF
>TRBJ2-7|TRBD1|few|TRBV29-1
TGCAGCGCCAGGGACAGACTAACCTACGAGCAGTACTTC
CSARDRLTYEQYF
>TRBJ1-1|TRBD1|NA|TRBV6-4
TGTGCCAGCAGTGACGGACAGGGCCCCTCAAGGGCTTTCTTT
CASSDGQGPSRAFF
>TRBJ1-2|NA|NA|TRBV5-4
TGTGCCAGCAGCCAAGGGGTCGGGGTTCTTGGCTACACCTTC
CASSQGVGVLGYTF
>TRBJ1-2|TRBD1|NA|TRBV18
TGTGCCAGCCTCATCGGACAGGGAGGAACTTATGGCTACACCTTC
CASLIGQGGTYGYTF
>TRBJ2-7|TRBD1|NA|TRBV29-1
TGCAGCGTTAGGGACAGGGGTTCCTACGAGCAGTACTTC
CSVRDRGSYEQYF
>TRBJ2-7|NA|NA|TRBV7-9
TGTGCCAGTAGCCTTTCCTACGAGCAGTACTTC
CASSLSYEQYF
>TRBJ2-5|NA|NA|TRBV19
TGTGCCAGTAGTACCCATCCGGAGACCCAGTACTTC
CASSTHPETQYF
>TRBJ1-3|NA|NA|TRBV6-5
TGTGCCAGCCAGAGGGCCTCCTCTGGAAACACCATATATTTT
CASQRASSGNTIYF
>TRBJ2-7|NA|NA|TRBV6-6
TGTGCCAGCAGTCCCTCGGCAGGAGAGGGAGAGCAGTACTTC
CASSPSAGEGEQYF
>TRBJ2-7|NA|NA|TRBV10-2
TGCGCCAGCAGTGTGCGAGGGACCGGGTCCTACGAGCAGTACTTC
CASSVRGTGSYEQYF
>TRBJ2-5|TRBD1|NA|TRBV6-5
TGTGCCAGCATGACAGGGGTTTGGTATGGAGAGACCCAGTACTTC
CASMTGVWYGETQYF
>TRBJ1-2|NA|NA|TRBV2
TGTGCCAGCAGTGAGGAGTGGGGAACCTATGGCTACACCTTC
CASSEEWGTYGYTF
>TRBJ1-1|NA|NA|TRBV11-2
TGTGCCAGCGGAGTCTTGGCCCTTAACACTGAAGCTTTCTTT
CASGVLALNTEAFF
>TRBJ2-7|TRBD2|NA|TRBV6-5
TGTGCCAGCACTCCTAGCGGGGGGGCTTACGAGCAGTACTTC
CASTPSGGAYEQYF
>TRBJ1-1|TRBD1|NA|TRBV10-3
TGTGCCATCAGTGCCCCCGGACAGGGATCATTAGGCACTGAAGCTTTCTTT
CAISAPGQGSLGTEAFF
>TRBJ1-4|TRBD1|NA|TRBV28
TGTGCCAGCAACGCACCGACAGGGCGAAATGAAAAACTGTTTTTT
CASNAPTGRNEKLFF
>TRBJ1-2|NA|few|TRBV12-5
TGTGCTAGTGGCATGGGACACAACTATGGCTACACCTTC
CASGMGHNYGYTF
>TRBJ2-7|NA|NA|TRBV5-6
TGTGCCAGCAGCTTGGTTCGGGGCTACGAGCAGTACTTC
CASSLVRGYEQYF
>TRBJ1-6|NA|NA|TRBV19
TGTGCCAGTAGTACCGACGATAGATCACCCCTCCACTTT
CASSTDDRSPLHF
>TRBJ2-1|NA|NA|TRBV4-3
TGCGCCAGCAGCTCCCGACTGGGTACAGCGGGGCAGTTCTTC
CASSSRLGTAGQFF
>TRBJ2-5|NA|NA|TRBV5-1
TGCGCCAGCAGCTTGAAGGGGCCCCAAGAGACCCAGTACTTC
CASSLKGPQETQYF
>TRBJ2-1|NA|once|TRBV7-9
TGTGCCAGCAGCTTCTTCACGGGGGGCGGAGTGAGGAATGAGCAGTTCTTC
CASSFFTGGGVRNEQFF